The 8 T cell receptor beta chains reported below all come from one sample, sequenced in a study of T cells in women clearing cervical HPV infection. The method was immunoSEQ multiplex PCR; TCRdb's version includes in-frame clones alone and lacks a portion of them. Recorded for this sample: roughly 30,000 clones. Sequenced: blood buffy coat. The source of these receptors is a woman aged 18-70 years with a cervical HPV16 infection that either progressed to CIN3+ or cleared (not recorded which).

Details on this clone: The read falls 3 residues short of the CDR3 end, and the missing part is taken from the germline J gene. The chain combines TRBV7-9 with TRBJ2-1; D is unresolved. The CDR3 loop spans 13 amino acids. V was shortened by 3 bases and J by 5 bases, with 8 bases between the two germline ends. CDR1 and CDR2 from the germline V gene are SEHNR and FQNEAQ (reference sequence). This CDR3 is CASSFQQNNEQFF. CDR3 DNA (partial): TGTGCCAGCAGCTTCCAACAGAACAATGAG.

In the case of this clone: The read halts 3 residues ahead of the CDR3 end, with the missing end drawn from the germline J gene. This chain connects TRBV18 to TRBJ1-2; D is unresolved. Germline V gives CDR1 KGHSH, CDR2 LQKENI. There are 13 residues in the CDR3. The CDR3 sequence is CASSFLENNDYTF. Partial CDR3 DNA: TGTGCCAGCTCATTCCTAGAAAACAATGAC.

A remark on this clone: The read stops 3 residues short of the end of the CDR3; the missing end is completed from the germline J gene. This chain joins TRBV2 and TRBJ1-4; TRBD1 aligns across 10 bases. Germline assignment: CDR1 SNHLY and CDR2 FYNNEI. Germline trimming cut 9 bases from V and 8 bases from J; bases unmatched to any gene: 9. This CDR3 spans 14 amino acids. The CDR3 protein is CASEATGGLEKLFF. CDR3 bases read: TGTGCCAGTGAGGCGACAGGGGGCTTGGAAAAA.

Regarding this clone: The CDR3 is cut off 3 residues early in the read; its end comes from the germline J gene. The gene calls are TRBV20-1 and TRBJ2-5; 14 nucleotides match TRBD2. Germline CDR1 and CDR2: DFQATT and SNEGSKA (reference sequence). The CDR3 totals 14 residues. The V and J ends lost 6 bases and 5 bases, in that order; junction bases with no gene match: 5. The CDR3 loop is CSARLAGGRETQYF. The CDR3 DNA, read in part, is TGCAGTGCCAGACTAGCGGGGGGGCGTGAGACC.

The DNA read from the CDR3 is TGTGCCAGCTCACCATCCGCACAGGAAAATTCACCC. Its protein product is CASSPSAQENSP. In full, the CDR3 reads CASSPSAQENSPLHF. The chain recombines TRBV18 with TRBJ1-6, with D perhaps matching TRBD1 (5 bases). The read finishes 3 residues shy of the CDR3 end, and the germline J gene is used to complete it. This CDR3 spans 15 amino acids. Germline loops: CDR1 KGHSH, CDR2 LQKENI. Deletions cut 2 bases from V and 7 bases from J, with 12 bases between.

The CDR3 sequence: CSAIGTSGRTRSYEQYF. The sequenced CDR3 bases are TGCAGTGCTATAGGGACTAGCGGGAGGACCCGCTCCTACGAG. The chain is built from TRBV20-1 and TRBJ2-7; 15 bases are a match to TRBD2. Read sequence stops 3 residues before the CDR3 end, and the germline J gene provides the missing end. CDR1 is DFQATT, CDR2 SNEGSKA, per germline (reference sequence). The CDR3 totals 17 residues. J lost 0 bases, V lost 4 bases, and 7 bases had no gene match.

About this clone itself: The read ends 3 residues shy of where the CDR3 ends; the end is completed using the germline J gene. This chain uses TRBV20-1 with TRBJ2-3, with 7 bases aligning to TRBD1. The CDR3 runs 14 residues. CDR1 and CDR2 from the germline V gene are DFQATT and SNEGSKA (reference sequence). The CDR3 DNA, read in part, is TGCAGTGCCCTGAATGGGGACAGTACAATGTCG. This translates into CSALNGDSTMS. The CDR3 as a whole reads CSALNGDSTMSQYF.

Remarks on this clone: The observed sequence ends 3 residues before the CDR3 terminus, with the missing tail filled in from the germline J gene. The genes are TRBV5-6 and TRBJ1-5; D is ambiguous. Trimming cost V 4 bases and J 2 bases, with 10 bases left between them. The CDR3 has 14 residues. The V gene's germline CDR1 is SGHDT and CDR2 YYEEEE. The CDR3 bases that were read are TGTGCCAGCAGCGAAGGTTTCGGCAATCAGCCC. Its translation: CASSEGFGNQP. The CDR3 in full is CASSEGFGNQPQHF.